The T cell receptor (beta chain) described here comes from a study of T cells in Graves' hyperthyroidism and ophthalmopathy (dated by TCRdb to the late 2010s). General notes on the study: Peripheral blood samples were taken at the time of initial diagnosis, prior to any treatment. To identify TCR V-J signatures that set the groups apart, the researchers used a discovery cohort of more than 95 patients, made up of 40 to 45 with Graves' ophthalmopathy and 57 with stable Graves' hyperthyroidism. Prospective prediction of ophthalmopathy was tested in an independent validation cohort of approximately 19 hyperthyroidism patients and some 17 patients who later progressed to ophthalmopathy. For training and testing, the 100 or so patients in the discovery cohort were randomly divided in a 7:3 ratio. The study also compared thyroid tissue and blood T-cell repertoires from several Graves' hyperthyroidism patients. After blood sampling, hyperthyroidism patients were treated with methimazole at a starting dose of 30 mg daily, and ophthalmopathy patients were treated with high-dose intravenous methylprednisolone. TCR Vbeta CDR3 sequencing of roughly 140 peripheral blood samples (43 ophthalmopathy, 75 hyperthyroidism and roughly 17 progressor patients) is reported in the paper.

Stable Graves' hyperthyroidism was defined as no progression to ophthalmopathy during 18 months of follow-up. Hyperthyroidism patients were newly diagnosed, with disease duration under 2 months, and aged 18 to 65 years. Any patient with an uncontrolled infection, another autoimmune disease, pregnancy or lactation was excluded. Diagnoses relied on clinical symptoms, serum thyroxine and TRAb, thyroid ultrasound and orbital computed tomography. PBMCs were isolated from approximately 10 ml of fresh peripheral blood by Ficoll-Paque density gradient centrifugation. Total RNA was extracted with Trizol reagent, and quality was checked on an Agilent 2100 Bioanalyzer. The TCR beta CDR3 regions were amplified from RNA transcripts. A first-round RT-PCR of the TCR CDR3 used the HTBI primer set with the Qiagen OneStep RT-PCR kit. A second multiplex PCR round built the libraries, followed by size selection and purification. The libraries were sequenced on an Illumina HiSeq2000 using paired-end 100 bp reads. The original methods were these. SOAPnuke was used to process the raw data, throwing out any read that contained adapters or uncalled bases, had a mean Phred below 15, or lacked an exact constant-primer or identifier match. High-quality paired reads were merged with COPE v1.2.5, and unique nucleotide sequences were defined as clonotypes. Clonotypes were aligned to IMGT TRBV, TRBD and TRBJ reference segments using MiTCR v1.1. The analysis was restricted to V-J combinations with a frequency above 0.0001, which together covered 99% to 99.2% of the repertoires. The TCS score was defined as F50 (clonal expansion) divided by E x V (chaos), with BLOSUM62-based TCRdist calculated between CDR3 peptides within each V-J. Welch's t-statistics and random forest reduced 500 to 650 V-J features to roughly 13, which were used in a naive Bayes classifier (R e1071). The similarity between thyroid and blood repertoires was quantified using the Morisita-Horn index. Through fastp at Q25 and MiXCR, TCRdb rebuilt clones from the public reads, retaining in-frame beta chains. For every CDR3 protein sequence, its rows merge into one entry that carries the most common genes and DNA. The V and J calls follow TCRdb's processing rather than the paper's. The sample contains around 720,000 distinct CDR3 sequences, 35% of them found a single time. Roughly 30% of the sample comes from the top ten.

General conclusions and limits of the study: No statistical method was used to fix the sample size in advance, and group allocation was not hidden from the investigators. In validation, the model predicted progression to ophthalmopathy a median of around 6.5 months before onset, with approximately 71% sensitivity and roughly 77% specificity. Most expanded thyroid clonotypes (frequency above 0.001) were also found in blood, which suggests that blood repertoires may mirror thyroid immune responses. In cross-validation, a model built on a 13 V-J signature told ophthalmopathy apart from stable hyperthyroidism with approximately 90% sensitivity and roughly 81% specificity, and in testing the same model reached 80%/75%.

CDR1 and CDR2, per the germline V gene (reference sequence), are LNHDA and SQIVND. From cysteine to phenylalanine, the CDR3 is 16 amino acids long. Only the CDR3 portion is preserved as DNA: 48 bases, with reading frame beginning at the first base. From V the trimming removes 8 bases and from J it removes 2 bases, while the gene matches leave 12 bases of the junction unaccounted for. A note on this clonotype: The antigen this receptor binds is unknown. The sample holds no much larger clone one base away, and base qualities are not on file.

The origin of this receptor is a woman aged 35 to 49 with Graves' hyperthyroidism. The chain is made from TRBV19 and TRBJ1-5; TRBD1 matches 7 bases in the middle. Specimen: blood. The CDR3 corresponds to CASGGGGPKRNQPQHF. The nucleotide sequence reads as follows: TGTGCCAGTGGGGGAGGGGGCCCGAAGCGCAATCAGCCCCAGCATTTT.